A single sample is the source of the 32 T cell receptor beta chains below, sequenced in a study of Graves' ophthalmopathy and Graves' hyperthyroidism. As the template, RNA transcripts were used to amplify TCR beta CDR3 regions. Following a first-round RT-PCR that used HTBI primers, a second-round multiplex PCR was carried out. TCRdb passed the multiplex PCR reads through MiXCR, listing each CDR3 protein once. The profile covers 500,000 to 800,000 distinct CDR3 sequences, with 35% to 45% appearing a single time and over 2.5% taken by the ten largest. Specimen: peripheral blood. The receptors come from an adult man with Graves' ophthalmopathy.

Turning to this clonotype: A junction boundary mismatches the germline segment, possibly from a read error. The rearrangement links TRBV10-3 to TRBJ2-2; 7 bases fit TRBD1. CDR3 length equals 17 residues. The germline V gene encodes CDR1 ENHRY and CDR2 SYGVKD. The CDR3 sequence: CASSYSAGTVNTGELFF. For the CDR3, the DNA is TGTGCCAGCAGTTACAGCGCCGGGACAGTGAACACCGGGGAGCTGTTTTTT.

This clonotype was counted at least ten times. V gene TRBV5-5 combines with J gene TRBJ2-5, with a possible D match to TRBD2 (5 bases). The V gene's germline CDR1 is SGHKS and CDR2 YYEKEE (reference sequence). V lost 4 bases, J lost 1 base, and 17 bases lay in between. The CDR3 has 16 residues. The CDR3 DNA reads as TGTGCCAGCAGCCCAGCGTACGGGGAGTTCCAAGAGACCCAGTACTTC. Protein: CASSPAYGEFQETQYF.

The rearrangement uses TRBV29-1 and TRBJ2-5; D remains ambiguous. There are 14 residues in the CDR3. Germline CDR1 SQVTM, CDR2 ANQGSEA. Trimming shortened V by 8 bases and J by 0 bases, and 16 bases separated the two germline ends. CDR3 sequence: CSLGASPNQETQYF. CDR3 DNA sequence: TGCAGCTTGGGCGCGAGTCCGAACCAAGAGACCCAGTACTTC.

The V gene is TRBV10-3, the J gene TRBJ2-2; D unclear. This CDR3 region has 13 residues. Between the trimmed V and J ends, which lost 6 bases and 0 bases, there was a span of 5 bases. CDR1 and CDR2 (germline): ENHRY, SYGVKD. The CDR3 bases are TGTGCCATCAGGAGTACGAACACCGGGGAGCTGTTTTTT. This encodes CAIRSTNTGELFF.

This clonotype has only a few counts. The chain links TRBV11-2 to TRBJ2-7, with 10 bases lining up with TRBD2. This CDR3 is built from 16 residues. Germline V CDR1 and CDR2: SGHAT, FQNNGV. V dropped 5 bases and J dropped 2; count of bases not matched to a gene: 9. This CDR3 reads CASSGRVAGGTYEQYF. CDR3 DNA: TGTGCCAGCAGCGGTAGAGTAGCGGGAGGTACCTACGAGCAGTACTTC.

J is TRBJ1-5 and V is TRBV20-1; TRBD1 aligns across 7 bases. This CDR3 has 15 amino acids. Losses at the gene ends were 3 bases for V and 11 bases for J; bases not matched to a gene: 16. CDR1 is DFQATT and CDR2 is SNEGSKA in the germline V gene (reference sequence). Here the CDR3 DNA reads TGCAGTGCTAGTGGTACAGGGGACTACCAAGAGACCCAGCATTTT. Its protein product is CSASGTGDYQETQHF.

The chain joins TRBV7-2 to TRBJ2-6; tentative D call: TRBD2 (7 bases). The germline V and J ends were trimmed by 5 bases and 10 bases, with 12 bases remaining between them. The germline gives CDR1 SGHTA, CDR2 FQGNSA. This CDR3 region has 13 residues. DNA for the CDR3: TGTGCCAGCAGCCTGGAGGGGGGGAACGTCCTGACTTTC. Translation: CASSLEGGNVLTF.

The chain uses TRBV20-1 and TRBJ2-5; D remains ambiguous. V lost 3 bases to trimming and J lost 1 base, with 12 bases between them. Germline V gene lookup returns CDR1 DFQATT and CDR2 SNEGSKA (reference sequence). The CDR3 extends over 14 amino acids. In DNA form, the CDR3 reads TGCAGTGCTAGTGGTTCGGTATTCCAAGAGACCCAGTACTTC. Amino acids: CSASGSVFQETQYF.

This clonotype occurred a few times. V is TRBV25-1 and J is TRBJ2-2; 7 bases map to TRBD1. The germline CDR1 and CDR2 sequences are MGHDK and SYGVNS. The J segment lost 7 bases and the V segment lost 8 bases, leaving 10 bases of the junction unmatched. The CDR3 is made up of 14 amino acids. The CDR3 DNA reads TGTGCCAGCGCCGAGGGGGCTAAGGGCGGGGAGCTGTTTTTT. Residues: CASAEGAKGGELFF.

V is TRBV3-1 and J is TRBJ2-7; TRBD2 aligns across 7 bases. V lost 4 bases and J lost 3; bases outside the gene matches: 9. The CDR3 sequence is 15 residues long. Germline V CDR1 and CDR2: LGHDT, YNNKEL (reference sequence). CDR3 amino acids: CASSRGVGEGYEQYF. CDR3 bases: TGTGCCAGCAGCCGAGGAGTAGGGGAGGGCTACGAGCAGTACTTC.

This chain connects TRBV10-3 to TRBJ2-7; D is perhaps TRBD1 (5 bases). The V gene's germline CDR1 is ENHRY and CDR2 SYGVKD. Between the trimmed V and J ends, which lost 3 bases and 6 bases, there was a span of 12 bases. The CDR3 extends over 13 amino acids. The CDR3, as DNA: TGTGCCATCAGTGATGGAGATCAGGGCGAGCAGTACTTC. It codes for CAISDGDQGEQYF.

This clonotype has more than one count but fewer than ten. The rearrangement uses TRBV19 and TRBJ1-1; possibly TRBD1 for D (6 bases). The CDR3 is made up of 14 amino acids. The germline V gene encodes CDR1 LNHDA and CDR2 SQIVND (reference sequence). Deletions cut 7 bases from V and 1 base from J, with 13 bases between. CDR3 amino acids: CASTSWTANTEAFF. CDR3 bases: TGTGCCAGTACCTCTTGGACAGCGAACACTGAAGCTTTCTTT.

This clonotype was seen just once. At one end the junction does not follow the germline gene, possibly because of a read error. The rearrangement uses TRBV9 and TRBJ1-2; a weak D match, TRBD1 (5 bases). The germline CDR1 and CDR2 sequences are SGDLS and YYNGEE. The CDR3 is 14 residues long. CDR3 residues: CASSTGGEFGGYTF. The DNA for the CDR3 is TGCGCCAGCAGCACTGGGGGAGAGTTCGGCGGCTACACCTTC. The entire variable domain, with the rest obtained from reference TRBV9 and TRBJ1-2, is as follows: DSGVTQTPKHLITATGQRVTLRCSPRSGDLSVYWYQQSLDQGLQFLIQYYNGEERAKGNILERFSAQQFPDLHSELNLSSLELGDSALYFCASSTGGEFGGYTFGSGTRLTVV.

This chain uses TRBV10-3 with TRBJ1-5; D is perhaps TRBD1 (5 bases). The CDR3 length is 13 residues. The germline CDR1 and CDR2 sequences are ENHRY and SYGVKD. Trimming stripped 6 bases from V and 2 bases from J, with 8 bases between. The DNA for the CDR3 is TGTGCCATCAGGGGGGACGGCAATCAGCCCCAGCATTTT. It is translated as CAIRGDGNQPQHF.

Note on this clonotype: The junction departs from germline at one end; a sequencing error may be responsible. The chain is built from TRBV6-6 and TRBJ1-2; unclear D gene. CDR3 size: 13 residues. CDR1 is MNHNY and CDR2 is SVGAGI in the germline V gene (reference sequence). Written as DNA, the CDR3 is TGTGCCAACAGTTCTCAGCCAGTATTTGGCTACACCTTC. Residues: CANSSQPVFGYTF.

This clonotype was observed once. The chain carries TRBV7-3 and TRBJ2-7, with TRBD1 identical over 9 bases. The CDR3 covers 15 residues. Germline CDR1 and CDR2: SGHTA and FQGTGA. The trim removed 5 bases at V and 2 bases at J, leaving 7 bases unmatched. This CDR3 reads CASSGDRTGAYEQYF. CDR3 sequence (DNA): TGTGCCAGCAGCGGCGACAGGACAGGGGCCTACGAGCAGTACTTC.

This clonotype was seen repeatedly, ten times or more. The chain uses TRBV10-3 and TRBJ1-1, with D unresolved. The CDR3 has 16 amino acids. V dropped 3 bases and J dropped 3 bases, with 17 bases sitting between them. Looked up from germline, CDR1 is ENHRY and CDR2 is SYGVKD. The CDR3 loop is CAISDIVGGGYTEAFF. CDR3 nucleotide sequence: TGTGCCATCAGTGATATTGTGGGTGGCGGGTACACTGAAGCTTTCTTT.

This clonotype has just one count. No conserved phenylalanine or tryptophan ends this CDR3, so it is likely a read error. The CDR3 loop is CASSLGLLAGQYL. CDR3 sequence (DNA): TGTGCCAGCAGCTTGGGACTTTTGGCGGGCCAGTACCTC. V gene TRBV5-6 combines with J gene TRBJ2-5; the D gene is possibly TRBD2 (5 bases). The germline V gene has CDR1 SGHDT and CDR2 YYEEEE. The CDR3 is 13 residues long. With 0 bases removed from V and 10 bases from J, the gap between germline ends came to 13 bases.

The chain is built from TRBV27 and TRBJ2-7; D unresolved. V was clipped by 7 bases and J by 5 bases, with 9 bases between them. This CDR3 has 11 amino acids. Germline CDR1 reads MNHEY; CDR2 reads SMNVEV (reference sequence). The CDR3 DNA reads as TGTGCCAGCAAGGGCCTAAACGAGCAGTACTTC. Protein product: CASKGLNEQYF.

The rearrangement uses TRBV29-1 and TRBJ2-5; D not certain. Trimming took 8 bases from V and 4 from J, leaving 11 bases between them. Germline-derived CDR1 and CDR2 are SQVTM and ANQGSEA. CDR3 length: 11 amino acids. The CDR3 bases are TGCAGCCCCCGTGGGTTAGAGACCCAGTACTTC. Protein sequence: CSPRGLETQYF. The variable domain in full, with the rest retrieved from reference TRBV29-1 and TRBJ2-5, is SAVISQKPSRDICQRGTSLTIQCQVDSQVTMMFWYRQQPGQSLTLIATANQGSEATYESGFVIDKFPISRPNLTFSTLTVSNMSPEDSSIYLCSPRGLETQYFGPGTRLLVL.

The sample holds many counts of this clonotype. This chain connects TRBV2 to TRBJ2-2; D call uncertain. The germline CDR1 and CDR2 sequences are SNHLY and FYNNEI. V lost 1 base to trimming and J lost 7 bases, with 13 bases between them. The CDR3 is 15 residues long. CDR3 bases: TGTGCCAGCAGTGAAGGGGTTGGGTCGAGCGGGGAGCTGTTTTTT. Translated: CASSEGVGSSGELFF.

The rearrangement links TRBV7-7 to TRBJ2-5; tentatively, D is TRBD1 (5 bases). The V end was cut by 5 bases, the J end by 5 bases, with 15 bases between. The germline V gene encodes CDR1 SSHAT and CDR2 FNYEAQ (reference sequence). This CDR3 spans 14 amino acids. The CDR3 spells CASSVGVVGETQYF. DNA for the CDR3: TGTGCCAGCAGCGTAGGGGTCGTCGGTGAGACCCAGTACTTC.

The chain employs TRBV7-9 and TRBJ2-7, with D possibly TRBD1 on 6 matching bases. The germline V gene encodes CDR1 SEHNR and CDR2 FQNEAQ (reference sequence). The ends were cut back, 5 bases at V and 4 bases at J, with 15 bases in the middle. The CDR3 loop spans 14 amino acids. The CDR3 bases are TGTGCCAGCAGCCCGGGGTCAGGGGAGTACGAGCAGTACTTC. It specifies CASSPGSGEYEQYF.

As for this clonotype: This could be a read error, since a much larger clone is one nucleotide away. In this CDR3 the conserved last residue, phenylalanine or tryptophan, is missing, so a read error is likely. The V call is TRBV9, the J call TRBJ2-7, with 8 bases that match TRBD2. V lost 0 bases and J lost 0; bases outside the gene matches: 5. This CDR3 contains 16 residues. Germline V gives CDR1 SGDLS, CDR2 YYNGEE. CDR3 sequence reads: CASSVGLAGSSYEQYL. The CDR3, as DNA: TGTGCCAGCAGCGTAGGCTTAGCGGGGTCCTCCTACGAGCAGTACCTC.

This clonotype occurred many times. The V and J genes are TRBV2 and TRBJ1-5, with 10 bases aligning to TRBD1. The CDR3 has 15 amino acids. V shed 5 bases, J shed 5 bases, and the junction held 6 bases outside the gene matches. The germline V gene encodes CDR1 SNHLY and CDR2 FYNNEI. Here the CDR3 DNA reads TGTGCCAGCAGTATGGACAGGGGGTTGGATCAGCCCCAGCATTTT. This codes for CASSMDRGLDQPQHF.

This clonotype was seen many times. This sequence joins TRBV7-2 and TRBJ2-7; 9 bases fit TRBD1. Germline-derived CDR1 and CDR2 are SGHTA and FQGNSA. The V and J ends lost 4 bases and 1 base, in that order; junction bases with no gene match: 5. The CDR3 is 15 amino acids. CDR3 nucleotide sequence: TGTGCCAGCAGCTACGGACAGGGGTTGTCCTACGAGCAGTACTTC. Translated, it gives CASSYGQGLSYEQYF.

The chain combines TRBV5-4 with TRBJ2-5; D might be TRBD1 (5 bases). The CDR3 contains 17 residues. The V and J ends lost 2 bases and 0 bases respectively, with 17 bases between them. Per the germline V gene, CDR1 is SGHNT and CDR2 is YYREEE (reference sequence). CDR3 nucleotide sequence: TGTGCCAGCAGCTTCCGAACTCAACAGGTGAACCAAGAGACCCAGTACTTC. Translation gives CASSFRTQQVNQETQYF. Full variable domain (rest looked up from reference TRBV5-4 and TRBJ2-5): ETGVTQSPTHLIKTRGQQVTLRCSSQSGHNTVSWYQQALGQGPQFIFQYYREEENGRGNFPPRFSGLQFPNYSSELNVNALELDDSALYLCASSFRTQQVNQETQYFGPGTRLLVL.

This rearrangement joins TRBV5-1 to TRBJ1-5, with 7 bases that match TRBD1. V was clipped by 4 bases and J by 3 bases; unmatched bases: 7. The length of the CDR3 is 15 residues. Per the germline V gene, CDR1 is SGHRS and CDR2 is YFSETQ. The CDR3 reads CASSQVGQLNQPQHF. The CDR3, as DNA: TGCGCCAGCAGCCAAGTGGGACAGCTCAATCAGCCCCAGCATTTT.

This clonotype was found a few times. The chain employs TRBV29-1 and TRBJ1-2; D is possibly TRBD1 (5 bases). The CDR3 sequence is 11 residues long. Germline values: CDR1 SQVTM, CDR2 ANQGSEA. V was shortened by 2 bases and J by 12 bases, with 13 bases between the two germline ends. The CDR3 DNA is TGCAGCGTTGAAACAGGAGGAGGAAACACCTTC. It encodes CSVETGGGNTF.

Remarks on this clonotype: A much larger clone lies one base from this, so it may be a read error. The chain employs TRBV4-3 and TRBJ1-1; TRBD1 might be the D (5 bases). The CDR3 extends over 13 amino acids. Germline-derived CDR1 and CDR2 are LGHNA and YSLEER. CDR3 loop: CASSQGPGTGAFF. In DNA, the CDR3 is TGCGCCAGCAGCCAGGGGCCAGGCACTGGAGCTTTCTTT.

The V call is TRBV7-2, the J call TRBJ2-7; 8 nucleotides align to TRBD1. This CDR3 has 16 residues. V lost 3 bases to trimming and J lost 2 bases; unmatched junction nucleotides: 9. The germline V gene has CDR1 SGHTA and CDR2 FQGNSA. The DNA of the CDR3 is TGTGCCAGCAGCTTGGCAGGGGGCCGGGTTACCTACGAGCAGTACTTC. It encodes CASSLAGGRVTYEQYF.

Regarding this clonotype: One end of the junction fails to match germline, which may point to a read error. J is TRBJ1-4 and V is TRBV19; no clear D gene. The germline V gene has CDR1 LNHDA and CDR2 SQIVND (reference sequence). The CDR3 sequence is 13 residues long. CDR3 in amino acids: CVSSFLTNGKLFF. The CDR3 DNA reads as TGTGTCAGTAGTTTCCTTACTAATGGAAAACTGTTTTTT. The variable domain in full, completed from reference TRBV19 and TRBJ1-4, reads DGGITQSPKYLFRKEGQNVTLSCEQNLNHDAMYWYRQDPGQGLRLIYYSQIVNDFQKGDIAEGYSVSREKKESFPLTVTSAQKNPTAFYLCVSSFLTNGKLFFGSGTQLSVL.